The 24 T cell receptor beta chains below all came from one sample that was sequenced in a study of blood T cells in healthy people across ages. Next came a second PCR, run for 7 to 11 cycles, which used a sample-barcoded 5' primer along with a J-beta primer mix. One entry per CDR3 protein, called by TCRdb with MiXCR from the 5' RACE reads. The sample has under 850,000 distinct CDR3 sequences; around 36% are singletons. Material: blood. The origin of the receptors is a man aged 18 to 30 in good health.

At least ten counts were recorded for this clonotype. The gene calls are TRBV5-1 and TRBJ2-3; 8 nucleotides line up with TRBD2. This CDR3 has 14 amino acids. The trim removed 3 bases at V and 6 bases at J, leaving 6 bases unmatched. Germline CDR1 SGHRS, CDR2 YFSETQ. The CDR3 is CASSSRTSYDTQYF. In DNA form, the CDR3 reads TGCGCCAGCAGCTCCCGGACTAGCTATGATACGCAGTATTTT.

This clonotype was picked up a small number of times. The V gene is TRBV6-2 or TRBV6-3, the J gene TRBJ2-3, with TRBD2 identical over 13 bases. The V gene's germline CDR1 is MNHEY and CDR2 SVGEGT. V trimming: 5 bases; J trimming: 4 bases; junction bases outside the gene matches: 15. This CDR3 region has 19 residues. The CDR3 spells CASSGLTSGGSEISDTQYF. The CDR3, as DNA: TGTGCCAGCAGTGGACTGACTAGCGGGGGGTCCGAGATCTCAGATACGCAGTATTTT.

The CDR3 is CATLPRQGRIGELFF. For the CDR3, the DNA is TGTGCCACCTTACCCCGACAGGGAAGGATCGGGGAGCTGTTTTTT. The chain is built from TRBV6-1 and TRBJ2-2; 7 bases line up with TRBD1. This CDR3 comprises 15 residues. Losses at the gene ends were 10 bases for V and 7 bases for J; bases not matched to a gene: 15. Germline V gene sequence: CDR1 MNHNS, CDR2 SASEGT.

This clonotype was counted between two and nine times. The chain is built from TRBV2 and TRBJ1-5; D gene unclear. Germline V gene lookup returns CDR1 SNHLY and CDR2 FYNNEI. There are 15 residues in the CDR3. Between the trimmed V and J ends, which lost 4 bases and 0 bases, there was a span of 10 bases. CDR3 loop: CASSGRVGSNQPQHF. In DNA form, the CDR3 reads TGTGCCAGCAGTGGTAGGGTGGGTAGCAATCAGCCCCAGCATTTT.

The table lists this clonotype with many counts. V is TRBV15 and J is TRBJ2-5; D is perhaps TRBD2 (6 bases). Looked up from germline, CDR1 is LNHNV and CDR2 is YYDKDF (reference sequence). The CDR3 runs 13 residues. V was trimmed by 6 bases and J by 3 bases, leaving 11 bases between them. CDR3 nucleotide sequence: TGTGCCACCAGTCCGGGACTTGAAGAGACCCAGTACTTC. Translation: CATSPGLEETQYF.

This clonotype came up many times. The V call is TRBV27, the J call TRBJ2-3; perhaps TRBD1 as D (7 bases). This CDR3 spans 15 amino acids. Trimming shortened V by 10 bases and J by 2 bases, and 19 bases separated the two germline ends. Germline CDR1 reads MNHEY; CDR2 reads SMNVEV (reference sequence). The CDR3 is CATSRGDSHTDTQYF. The CDR3 coding sequence is TGTGCCACCTCAAGGGGGGACAGCCACACAGATACGCAGTATTTT.

J is TRBJ2-5 and V is TRBV5-5; 11 bases map to TRBD1. Unmatched junction bases numbered 12, after V lost 5 bases and J lost 0 bases. CDR1 and CDR2 (germline): SGHKS, YYEKEE (reference sequence). This CDR3 is built from 18 residues. Here the CDR3 reads CASRYRDRGFQYQETQYF. The CDR3 bases are TGTGCCAGCAGATACCGGGACAGGGGGTTTCAGTACCAAGAGACCCAGTACTTC.

This clonotype appeared a single time. The chain has TRBV9 and TRBJ2-5; a weak D match, TRBD1 (5 bases). TRBJ2-7 explains the end of the DNA better; the J call may be wrong. CDR3 length: 13 amino acids. Looked up from germline, CDR1 is SGDLS and CDR2 is YYNGEE. CDR3 sequence reads: CASSRRGRDEQYF. The CDR3 region has the DNA TGTGCCAGCAGCAGAAGGGGCAGGGACGAGCAGTACTTC.

The sample holds a few counts of this clonotype. The J gene is TRBJ1-6, the V gene TRBV12-3 or TRBV12-4; the match to TRBD1 covers 8 bases. The trim removed 6 bases at V and 7 bases at J, leaving 5 bases unmatched. This CDR3 contains 14 residues. The CDR3 DNA sequence: TGTGCCAGCAGGACAGGGGCGCGCAATTCACCCCTCCACTTT. Amino acids: CASRTGARNSPLHF.

The chain has TRBV2 and TRBJ1-2, with D possibly TRBD1 on 5 matching bases. Per germline, CDR1 SNHLY and CDR2 FYNNEI. This CDR3 spans 13 amino acids. V lost 3 bases, J lost 8 bases, and 13 bases lay in between. The CDR3 DNA follows: TGTGCCAGCAGTGAGTGGGGGTTTGGGGGCTACACCTTC. This gives the protein CASSEWGFGGYTF.

This clonotype was seen a handful of times. J is TRBJ2-1 and V is TRBV12-3 or TRBV12-4, with 7 positions matching TRBD2. Germline trimming cut 6 bases from V and 3 bases from J; bases unmatched to any gene: 8. The CDR3 runs 15 residues. The DNA of the CDR3 is TGTGCCAGCAGCGGTGGGGGGGGGGACTACAATGAGCAGTTCTTC. Residues: CASSGGGGDYNEQFF.

This clonotype was counted between two and nine times. V and J are TRBV7-7 and TRBJ2-5, with 8 bases matching TRBD2. After removal of 2 bases from V and 1 base from J, the junction contained 3 bases not matched to a gene. In germline, CDR1 is SSHAT, CDR2 FNYEAQ (reference sequence). CDR3 size: 15 residues. This CDR3 is CASSLRSGGQETQYF. CDR3 DNA: TGTGCCAGCAGCTTACGAAGCGGGGGCCAAGAGACCCAGTACTTC. The complete variable domain, with remaining parts taken from reference TRBV7-7 and TRBJ2-5, reads GAGVSQSPRYKVTKRGQDVTLRCDPISSHATLYWYQQALGQGPEFLTYFNYEAQPDKSGLPSDRFSAERPEGSISTLTIQRTEQRDSAMYRCASSLRSGGQETQYFGPGTRLLVL.

This sequence joins TRBV4-1 and TRBJ2-1; either TRBD1 or TRBD2 may supply D (5 bases each). The end of the DNA aligns better with TRBJ2-7, so the J call may be wrong. This CDR3 spans 15 amino acids. Germline CDR1 MGHRA, CDR2 YSYEKL. Here the CDR3 reads CASSQGRDAYNEQYF. DNA of the CDR3: TGCGCCAGCAGCCAAGGCAGGGACGCCTACAATGAGCAGTACTTC.

There are a few counts of this clonotype. As DNA, the CDR3 is TGTGCCAGCAGCCACATACAGGGAACAGGACTACCAAACACCGGGGAGCTGTTTTTT. Translation: CASSHIQGTGLPNTGELFF. This sequence joins TRBV7-6 and TRBJ2-2, with D tentatively TRBD1 or TRBD2 (6 bases each). Germline CDR1 reads SGHVS; CDR2 reads FNYEAQ. The CDR3 is 19 amino acids. The germline V and J ends were trimmed by 5 bases and 2 bases, with 24 bases remaining between them.

This clonotype was observed a handful of times. This sequence joins TRBV29-1 and TRBJ2-3, with 7 positions matching TRBD1. The J segment lost 5 bases and the V segment lost 5 bases, leaving 7 bases of the junction unmatched. The length of the CDR3 is 13 residues. CDR1 and CDR2 from the germline V gene are SQVTM and ANQGSEA. This chain's CDR3 is CSVPGQPVDTQYF. The CDR3 DNA reads TGCAGCGTTCCGGGACAGCCCGTAGATACGCAGTATTTT.

About this clonotype itself: A much more abundant neighbour one base away suggests this may be a read error. The chain has TRBV7-8 and TRBJ2-3; possible D gene TRBD2, 6 bases. CDR3 length: 16 amino acids. Germline assignment: CDR1 SGHVS and CDR2 FQNEAQ. CDR3 nucleotide sequence: TGTGCCAGCAGCTCAAAGAGACTAGTCCGCACAGATACGCGGTATTTT. Translating gives CASSSKRLVRTDTRYF.

Worth noting for this clonotype: At one end the junction does not follow the germline gene, possibly because of a read error. This chain connects TRBV25-1 to TRBJ2-7; D gene uncertain. This CDR3 region has 14 residues. Germline CDR1 and CDR2: MGHDK and SYGVNS. The chain's CDR3 is CASSTKERFYERYF. DNA of the CDR3: TGTGCCAGCAGTACTAAGGAGCGCTTTTACGAGCGGTACTTC.

This chain uses TRBV27 with TRBJ2-3, with D possibly being TRBD2 (6 bases). From germline, CDR1 is MNHEY and CDR2 SMNVEV (reference sequence). V lost 0 bases and J 1 base, leaving 8 bases between the germline ends. The CDR3 is 15 amino acids. CDR3 in amino acids: CASSLSWEGTDTQYF. In DNA form, the CDR3 reads TGTGCCAGCAGTTTATCCTGGGAGGGCACAGATACGCAGTATTTT.

The table lists this clonotype with a few counts. Just one base apart from a much larger clone, this may be a read error. The CDR3 bases are TGTGCCAGCAGCCCTCTATTGGCAAAGCCGTCGGGCTACACCTTC. Translated, it gives CASSPLLAKPSGYTF. The chain uses TRBV14 and TRBJ1-2; D call uncertain. Germline V gene data show CDR1 as SGHDN and CDR2 as FVKESK. V lost 4 bases to trimming and J lost 8 bases, with 20 bases between them. The length of the CDR3 is 15 residues.

V gene TRBV7-6 combines with J gene TRBJ2-2, with TRBD1 matching over 10 bases. CDR3 length: 16 residues. V was pared by 5 bases and J by 2 bases, with 5 bases of the junction left unmatched. The germline gives CDR1 SGHVS, CDR2 FNYEAQ. The CDR3 region is CASSTRQGANTGELFF. CDR3 nucleotides: TGTGCCAGCAGCACCCGACAGGGGGCCAACACCGGGGAGCTGTTTTTT. The whole variable domain, filled in from reference TRBV7-6 and TRBJ2-2, reads GAGVSQSPRYKVTKRGQDVALRCDPISGHVSLYWYRQALGQGPEFLTYFNYEAQQDKSGLPNDRFSAERPEGSISTLTIQRTEQRDSAMYRCASSTRQGANTGELFFGEGSRLTVL.

Concerning this clonotype: At one end the junction does not follow the germline gene, possibly because of a read error. V usage is TRBV7-3 and J usage is TRBJ2-5, with TRBD1 matching 7 bases. Germline CDR1 SGHTA, CDR2 FQGTGA. The CDR3 totals 15 residues. The CDR3 loop is CASSLIGDSQGTQYF. The CDR3 bases are TGTGCCAGCAGCTTAATTGGGGACAGTCAAGGGACCCAGTACTTC.

This clonotype was recorded at least ten times. The chain uses TRBV29-1 and TRBJ2-3; the D call may be TRBD1 or TRBD2 (6 bases each). The CDR3 sequence is 13 residues long. Germline values: CDR1 SQVTM, CDR2 ANQGSEA. The germline V and J ends were trimmed by 6 bases and 0 bases, with 10 bases remaining between them. As DNA, the CDR3 is TGCAGCGTGAGGGGGAGGAGCACAGATACGCAGTATTTT. Its translation is CSVRGRSTDTQYF.

A few counts support this clonotype. The gene calls are TRBV11-2 and TRBJ2-1; 13 nucleotides line up with TRBD2. Germline CDR1 reads SGHAT; CDR2 reads FQNNGV. Trimming took 1 base from V and 0 from J; bases not matched to a gene: 15. The CDR3 is 22 residues long. The CDR3 coding sequence is TGTGCCAGCAGCTTAGTAGTAGGAGGACTAGCGGGGGTCCCGAGCTCCTACAATGAGCAGTTCTTC. Translated, it gives CASSLVVGGLAGVPSSYNEQFF.

The V and J genes are TRBV27 and TRBJ2-7, with a tentative D call TRBD2 (6 bases). The CDR3 length is 15 residues. Germline lookup yields CDR1 MNHEY and CDR2 SMNVEV (reference sequence). V lost 0 bases to trimming and J lost 3 bases, with 12 bases between them. The CDR3 here is CASSLSGGLRYEQYF. The CDR3, as DNA: TGTGCCAGCAGTTTATCGGGAGGCCTCCGCTACGAGCAGTACTTC.